The sequence of this T cell receptor (beta chain) was determined in a study of blood T cell repertoires in COVID-19. Study information: COVID-19 samples from acute and convalescent phases originated in the United States, Italy and Spain. PBMCs, B-cell-depleted T cells, or T cells were the source of the cDNA or gDNA that made up the material.

Looked up from germline, CDR1 is SEHNR and CDR2 is FQNEAQ (reference sequence). The CDR3 length is 14 residues. V was clipped by 3 bases and J by 5 bases; unmatched bases: 4. In the authors' methods: Reference gene primer amplification gave estimated nucleated cell counts. Produced via immunoSEQ multiplex PCR; TCRdb's table is partial and in-frame only. V and J calls and clone size are those listed in that table; D and trimming were worked out from the DNA. This sample has 100,000 or so clones, with 87% found just once. Sequences were obtained from peripheral blood. This clonotype was obtained from a woman in her 30s with acute or convalescent COVID-19. The rearrangement links TRBV7-9 to TRBJ1-5, with 7 nucleotides matching TRBD1. CDR3 region: CASSLTGYDQPQHF. CDR3 DNA sequence: TGTGCCAGCAGCTTGACAGGGTATGATCAGCCCCAGCATTTT.